The clone carrying this T cell receptor (beta chain) was seen more than once but under ten times. The data originate from a study of blood T cell repertoires in COVID-19. In the study overall: Donors in the United States, Italy and Spain gave samples during acute or convalescent COVID-19. PBMCs, B-cell-depleted T cells, or T cells provided the cDNA or gDNA that made up the material.

Original data processing: Amplifying reference gene primers gave estimates of nucleated cell counts. Generated by immunoSEQ multiplex PCR, the TCRdb table keeps only in-frame clones and is missing some. D and trimming come from the DNA, and the V and J calls and clone size come from that table. Among a few hundred thousand clones listed, roughly 84% were seen once. The Seattle patients, enrolled during active infection, were followed longitudinally. The CDR3 runs to 16 residues. The V and J ends lost 1 base and 6 bases, in that order; junction bases with no gene match: 6. Germline V CDR1 and CDR2: SGHAT, FQNNGV.

Sequencing used peripheral blood. The source is a woman at least 80 years old with COVID-19, enrolled during active disease. This rearrangement joins TRBV11-2 to TRBJ2-2, with 9 bases lining up with TRBD2. CDR3 loop: CASSLGVGLASGELFF. As DNA, the CDR3 is TGTGCCAGCAGCTTAGGGGTCGGACTAGCGTCCGGGGAGCTGTTTTTT.